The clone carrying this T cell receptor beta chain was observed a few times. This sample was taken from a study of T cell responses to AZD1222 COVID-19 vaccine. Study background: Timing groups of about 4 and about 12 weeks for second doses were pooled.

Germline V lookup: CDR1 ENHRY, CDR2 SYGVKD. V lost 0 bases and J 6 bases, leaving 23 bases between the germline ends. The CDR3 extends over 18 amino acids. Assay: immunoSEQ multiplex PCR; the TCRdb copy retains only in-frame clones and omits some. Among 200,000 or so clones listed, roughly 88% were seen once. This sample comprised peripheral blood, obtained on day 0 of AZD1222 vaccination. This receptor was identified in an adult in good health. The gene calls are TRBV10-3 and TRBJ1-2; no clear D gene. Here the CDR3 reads CAISESVGAVQDINGYTF. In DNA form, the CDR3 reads TGTGCCATCAGTGAGTCGGTGGGAGCGGTGCAGGATATCAATGGCTACACCTTC.